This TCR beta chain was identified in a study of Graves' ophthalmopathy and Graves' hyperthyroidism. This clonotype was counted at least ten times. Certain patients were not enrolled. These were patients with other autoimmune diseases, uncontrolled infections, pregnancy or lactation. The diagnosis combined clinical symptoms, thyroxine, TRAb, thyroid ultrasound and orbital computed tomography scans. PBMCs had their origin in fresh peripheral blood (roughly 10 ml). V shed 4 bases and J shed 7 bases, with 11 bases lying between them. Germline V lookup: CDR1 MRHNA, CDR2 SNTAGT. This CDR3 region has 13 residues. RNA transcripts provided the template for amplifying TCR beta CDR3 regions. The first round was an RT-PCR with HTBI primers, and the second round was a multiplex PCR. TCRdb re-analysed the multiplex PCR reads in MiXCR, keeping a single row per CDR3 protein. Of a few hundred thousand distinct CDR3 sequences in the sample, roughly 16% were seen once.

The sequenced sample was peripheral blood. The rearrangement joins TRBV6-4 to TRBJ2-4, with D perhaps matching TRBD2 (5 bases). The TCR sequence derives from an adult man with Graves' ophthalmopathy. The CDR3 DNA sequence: TGTGCCAGCAGTGTGGACCGCGGGAACATTCAGTACTTC. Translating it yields CASSVDRGNIQYF.